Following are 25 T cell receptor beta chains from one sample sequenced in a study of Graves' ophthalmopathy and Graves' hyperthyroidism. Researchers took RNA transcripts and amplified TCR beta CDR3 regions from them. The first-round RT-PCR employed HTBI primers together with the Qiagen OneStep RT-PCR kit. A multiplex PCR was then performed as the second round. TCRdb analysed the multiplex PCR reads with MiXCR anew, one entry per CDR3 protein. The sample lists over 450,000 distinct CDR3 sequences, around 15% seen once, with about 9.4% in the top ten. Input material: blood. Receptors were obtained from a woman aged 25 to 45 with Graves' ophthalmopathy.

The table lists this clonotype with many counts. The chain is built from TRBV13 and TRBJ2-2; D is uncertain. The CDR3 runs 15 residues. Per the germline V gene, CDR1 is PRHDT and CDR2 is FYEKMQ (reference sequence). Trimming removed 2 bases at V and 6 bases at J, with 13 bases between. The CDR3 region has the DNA TGTGCCAGCAGCTTACGCTGGACCGGCGCCGGGGAGCTGTTTTTT. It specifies CASSLRWTGAGELFF.

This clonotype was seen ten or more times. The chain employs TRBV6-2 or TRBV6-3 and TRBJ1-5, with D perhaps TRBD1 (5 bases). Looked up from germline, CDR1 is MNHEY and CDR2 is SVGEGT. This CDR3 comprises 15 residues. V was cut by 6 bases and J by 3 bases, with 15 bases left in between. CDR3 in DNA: TGTGCCAGCAGGCGGATCCAGGGCGTCAATCAGCCCCAGCATTTT. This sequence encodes CASRRIQGVNQPQHF.

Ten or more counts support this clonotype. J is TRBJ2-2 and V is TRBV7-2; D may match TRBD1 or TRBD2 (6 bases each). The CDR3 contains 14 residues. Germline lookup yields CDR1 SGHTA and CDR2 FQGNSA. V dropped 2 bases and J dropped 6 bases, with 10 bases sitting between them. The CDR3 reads CASSLRGRAGELFF. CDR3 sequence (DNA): TGTGCCAGCAGCTTACGGGGGCGGGCCGGGGAGCTGTTTTTT.

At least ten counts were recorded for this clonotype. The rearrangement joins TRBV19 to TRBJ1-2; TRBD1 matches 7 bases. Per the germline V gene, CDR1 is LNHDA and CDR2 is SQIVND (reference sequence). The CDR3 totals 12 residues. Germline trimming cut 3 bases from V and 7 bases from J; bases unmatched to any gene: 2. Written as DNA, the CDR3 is TGTGCCAGTAGTATGGACAGGATTGGCTACACCTTC. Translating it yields CASSMDRIGYTF.

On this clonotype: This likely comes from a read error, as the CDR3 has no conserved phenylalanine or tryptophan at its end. CDR3: CASSSVGPEAFL. The CDR3 coding sequence is TGTGCCAGCAGTTCGGTCGGCCCTGAAGCTTTCCTT. The chain couples TRBV28 to TRBJ1-1; D unclear. Looked up from germline, CDR1 is MDHEN and CDR2 is SYDVKM. CDR3 length equals 12 residues. V gave up 4 bases and J gave up 6 bases, with 9 bases separating them.

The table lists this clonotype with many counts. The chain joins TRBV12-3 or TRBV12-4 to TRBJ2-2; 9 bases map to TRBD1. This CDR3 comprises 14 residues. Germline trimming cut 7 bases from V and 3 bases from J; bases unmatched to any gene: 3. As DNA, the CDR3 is TGTGCCAGCAACAACAGGGGGCACACCGGGGAGCTGTTTTTT. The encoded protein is CASNNRGHTGELFF.

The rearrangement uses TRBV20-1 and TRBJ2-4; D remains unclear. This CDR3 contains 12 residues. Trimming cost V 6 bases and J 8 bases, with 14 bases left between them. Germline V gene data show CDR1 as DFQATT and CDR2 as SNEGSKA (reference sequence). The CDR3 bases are TGCAGTGCAGCCCCTCCCTGGGACATTCAGTACTTC. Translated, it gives CSAAPPWDIQYF.

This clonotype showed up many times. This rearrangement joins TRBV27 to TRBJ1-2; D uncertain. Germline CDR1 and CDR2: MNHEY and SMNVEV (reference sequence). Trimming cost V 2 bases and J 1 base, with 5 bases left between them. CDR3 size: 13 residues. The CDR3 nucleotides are TGTGCCAGCAGTTTAGGCTATAACTATGGCTACACCTTC. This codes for CASSLGYNYGYTF.

CDR3 bases: TGTGCCAGCAACCCTGGGTTGGGAGGGTCACCCCTCCACTTT. Protein: CASNPGLGGSPLHF. The chain recombines TRBV11-2 with TRBJ1-6; D is unclear. CDR1 is SGHAT and CDR2 is FQNNGV in the germline V gene. The CDR3 runs 14 residues. With 7 bases removed from V and 10 bases from J, the gap between germline ends came to 17 bases. The full variable domain, completed using reference TRBV11-2 and TRBJ1-6, is EAGVAQSPRYKIIEKRQSVAFWCNPISGHATLYWYQQILGQGPKLLIQFQNNGVVDDSQLPKDRFSAERLKGVDSTLKIQPAKLEDSAVYLCASNPGLGGSPLHFGNGTRLTVT.

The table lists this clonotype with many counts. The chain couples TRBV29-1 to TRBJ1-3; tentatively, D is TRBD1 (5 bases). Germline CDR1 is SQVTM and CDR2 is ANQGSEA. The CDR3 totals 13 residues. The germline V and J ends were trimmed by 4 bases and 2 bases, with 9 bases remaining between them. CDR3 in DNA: TGCAGCGTTGGGGTAGGGGCTGGAAACACCATATATTTT. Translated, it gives CSVGVGAGNTIYF.

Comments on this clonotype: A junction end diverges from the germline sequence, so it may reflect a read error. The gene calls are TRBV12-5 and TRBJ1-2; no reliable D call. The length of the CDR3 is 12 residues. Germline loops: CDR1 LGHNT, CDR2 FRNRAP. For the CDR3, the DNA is TGTGCTAGTGGACTCAGTAACTATGGTTACACCTTC. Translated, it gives CASGLSNYGYTF.

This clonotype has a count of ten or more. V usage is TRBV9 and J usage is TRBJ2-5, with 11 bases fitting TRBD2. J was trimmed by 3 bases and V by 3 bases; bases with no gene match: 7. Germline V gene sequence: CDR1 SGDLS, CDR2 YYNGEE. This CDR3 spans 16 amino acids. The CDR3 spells CASSEHTSGGEETQYF. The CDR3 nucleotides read TGTGCCAGCAGCGAACATACTAGCGGGGGAGAAGAGACCCAGTACTTC.

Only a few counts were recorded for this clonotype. CDR3 sequence: CSAGLRGVSEAFF. The CDR3, as DNA: TGCAGTGCAGGACTCAGGGGGGTGTCTGAAGCTTTCTTT. V usage is TRBV20-1 and J usage is TRBJ1-1; 7 bases line up with TRBD1. J was trimmed by 6 bases and V by 6 bases; bases with no gene match: 10. The CDR3 has 13 residues. Per germline, CDR1 DFQATT and CDR2 SNEGSKA (reference sequence).

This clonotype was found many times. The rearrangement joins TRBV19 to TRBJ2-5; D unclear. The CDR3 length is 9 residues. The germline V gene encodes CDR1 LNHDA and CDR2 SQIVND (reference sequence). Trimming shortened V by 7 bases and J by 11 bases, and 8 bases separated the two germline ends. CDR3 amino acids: CASTALQYF. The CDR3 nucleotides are TGTGCCAGTACGGCGTTGCAGTACTTC.

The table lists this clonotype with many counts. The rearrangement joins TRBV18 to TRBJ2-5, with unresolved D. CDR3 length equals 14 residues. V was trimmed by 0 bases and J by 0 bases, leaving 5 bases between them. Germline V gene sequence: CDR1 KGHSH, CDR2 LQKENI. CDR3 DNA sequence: TGTGCCAGCTCACCACCCGACAACCAAGAGACCCAGTACTTC. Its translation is CASSPPDNQETQYF. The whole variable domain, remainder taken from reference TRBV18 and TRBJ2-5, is NAGVMQNPRHLVRRRGQEARLRCSPMKGHSHVYWYRQLPEEGLKFMVYLQKENIIDESGMPKERFSAEFPKEGPSILRIQQVVRGDSAAYFCASSPPDNQETQYFGPGTRLLVL.

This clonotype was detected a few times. CDR3 coding DNA: TGCGCCAGCAGGACAGGGGAGGCCTATGGCTACACCTTC. Amino acid sequence: CASRTGEAYGYTF. V is TRBV5-1 and J is TRBJ1-2; 8 nucleotides align to TRBD1. Germline CDR1 is SGHRS and CDR2 is YFSETQ. This CDR3 is 13 amino acids long. With 5 bases clipped from V and 4 bases from J, the junction kept 4 bases outside the gene matches.

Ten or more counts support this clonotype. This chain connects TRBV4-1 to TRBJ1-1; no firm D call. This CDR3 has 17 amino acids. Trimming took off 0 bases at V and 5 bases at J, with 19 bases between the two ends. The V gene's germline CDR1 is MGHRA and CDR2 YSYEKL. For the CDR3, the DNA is TGCGCCAGCAGCCAAGATTCGCTCCTCCAAGGAGGGACTGAAGCTTTCTTT. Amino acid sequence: CASSQDSLLQGGTEAFF.

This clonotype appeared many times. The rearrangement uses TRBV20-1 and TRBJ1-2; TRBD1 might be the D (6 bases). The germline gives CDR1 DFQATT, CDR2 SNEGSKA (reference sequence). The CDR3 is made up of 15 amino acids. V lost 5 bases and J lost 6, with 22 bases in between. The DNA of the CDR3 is TGCAGTGCTCTAACTTTCCGGGACGAGGGGGATGGCTACACCTTC. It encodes CSALTFRDEGDGYTF.

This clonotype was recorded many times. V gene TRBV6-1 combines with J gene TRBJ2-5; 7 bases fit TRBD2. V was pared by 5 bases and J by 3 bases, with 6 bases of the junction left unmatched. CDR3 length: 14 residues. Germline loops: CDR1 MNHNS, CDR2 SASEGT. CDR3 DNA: TGTGCCAGCAGTACATTCAGCGGGGAAGAGACCCAGTACTTC. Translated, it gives CASSTFSGEETQYF.

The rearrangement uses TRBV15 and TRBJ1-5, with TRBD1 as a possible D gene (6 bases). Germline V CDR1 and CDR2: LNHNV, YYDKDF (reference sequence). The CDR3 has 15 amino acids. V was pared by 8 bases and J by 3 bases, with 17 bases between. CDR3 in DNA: TGTGCCACCGCCCTCACTACAGGGCACAATCAGCCCCAGCATTTT. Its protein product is CATALTTGHNQPQHF.

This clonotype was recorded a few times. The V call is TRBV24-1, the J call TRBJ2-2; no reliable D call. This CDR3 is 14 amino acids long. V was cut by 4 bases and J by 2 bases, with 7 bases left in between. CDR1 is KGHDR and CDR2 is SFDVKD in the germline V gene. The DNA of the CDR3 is TGTGCCACCAGTGAAAACAGAAACACCGGGGAGCTGTTTTTT. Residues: CATSENRNTGELFF.

In nucleotides, the CDR3 is TGTGCCAGCAATCGGGGGGCCGTAGGACAGCCCCAGCATTTT. As protein: CASNRGAVGQPQHF. This rearrangement joins TRBV2 to TRBJ1-5; TRBD1 might be the D (6 bases). This CDR3 is built from 14 residues. The V gene's germline CDR1 is SNHLY and CDR2 FYNNEI. V lost 7 bases and J lost 7, with 17 bases in between.

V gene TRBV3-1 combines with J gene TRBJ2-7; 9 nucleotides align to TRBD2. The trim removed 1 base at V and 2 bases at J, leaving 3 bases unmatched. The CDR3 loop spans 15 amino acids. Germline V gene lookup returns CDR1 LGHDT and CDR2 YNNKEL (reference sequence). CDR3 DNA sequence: TGTGCCAGCAGCCAAGTGGCTAGCGGGGCCTACGAGCAGTACTTC. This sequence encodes CASSQVASGAYEQYF.

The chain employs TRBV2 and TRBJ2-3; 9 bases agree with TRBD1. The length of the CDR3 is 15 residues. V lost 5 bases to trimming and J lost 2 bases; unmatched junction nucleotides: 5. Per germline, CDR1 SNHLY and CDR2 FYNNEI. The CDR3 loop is CASSTGQGNTDTQYF. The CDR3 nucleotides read TGTGCCAGCAGTACCGGACAGGGGAACACAGATACGCAGTATTTT.

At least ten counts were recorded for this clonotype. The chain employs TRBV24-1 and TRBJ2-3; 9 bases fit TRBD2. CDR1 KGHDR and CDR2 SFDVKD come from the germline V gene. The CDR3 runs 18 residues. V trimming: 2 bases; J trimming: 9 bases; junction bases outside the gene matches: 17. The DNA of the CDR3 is TGTGCCACCAGTGATTCGATCATAGCGGGGGCTTCACAAGAAACGCAGTATTTT. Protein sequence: CATSDSIIAGASQETQYF.